This T cell receptor beta chain was captured in a study of spatial heterogeneity in lung cancer. The wider study: The library had UMIs, and each TCR and UMI pair averaged more than ten raw reads.

This clonotype was seen ten or more times. The CDR3 extends over 16 amino acids. CDR1 is SGHVS and CDR2 is FQNEAQ in the germline V gene. With 5 bases clipped from V and 6 bases from J, the junction kept 11 bases outside the gene matches. Indicated time point: sample taken at primary tumor resection. A total of over 70 untreated early-stage non-small cell lung cancer patients served as donors. No cell sorting; template was whole RNA from tumor, lung tissue or PBMC. Single TCR cDNA molecules each had their own unique molecular identifier. TCRdb independently ran MiXCR on the 5' RACE reads; one entry per CDR3 protein. The table includes under 5,500 distinct CDR3 sequences, 5.1% detected once.

Source: normal lung tissue next to the tumor, taken at surgery. The chain recombines TRBV7-8 with TRBJ2-7; 12 nucleotides agree with TRBD2. The TCR was taken from a female donor with early-stage non-small cell lung cancer. CDR3 sequence (DNA): TGTGCCAGCAGCGAACGACTAGCGGGAGCTTCGGGCGAGCAGTACTTC. Translated, it gives CASSERLAGASGEQYF.